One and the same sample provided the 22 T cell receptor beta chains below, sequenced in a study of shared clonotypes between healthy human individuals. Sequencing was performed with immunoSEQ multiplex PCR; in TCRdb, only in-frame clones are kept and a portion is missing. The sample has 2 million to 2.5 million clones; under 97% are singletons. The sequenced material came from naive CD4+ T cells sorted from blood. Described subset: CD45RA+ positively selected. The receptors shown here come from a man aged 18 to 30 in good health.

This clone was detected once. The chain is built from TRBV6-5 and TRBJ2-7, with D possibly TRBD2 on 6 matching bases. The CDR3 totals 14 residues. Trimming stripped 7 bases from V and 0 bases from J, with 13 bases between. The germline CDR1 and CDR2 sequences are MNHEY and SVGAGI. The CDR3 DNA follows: TGTGCCAGCACCAGGAGGGGCTCCTCCTACGAGCAGTACTTC. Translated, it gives CASTRRGSSYEQYF.

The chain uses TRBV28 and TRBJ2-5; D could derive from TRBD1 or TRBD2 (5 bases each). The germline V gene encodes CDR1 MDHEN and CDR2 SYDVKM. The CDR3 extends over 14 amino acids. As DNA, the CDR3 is TGTGCGACGTTTAGCGCAGGGAAGAAGGAGACCCAGTACTTC. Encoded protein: CATFSAGKKETQYF.

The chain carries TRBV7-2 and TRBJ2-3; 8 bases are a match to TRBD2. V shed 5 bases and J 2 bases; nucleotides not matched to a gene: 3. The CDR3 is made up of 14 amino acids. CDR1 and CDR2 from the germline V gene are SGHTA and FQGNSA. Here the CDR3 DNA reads TGTGCCAGCAGCCGCGGACTAGCCACAGATACGCAGTATTTT. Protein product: CASSRGLATDTQYF.

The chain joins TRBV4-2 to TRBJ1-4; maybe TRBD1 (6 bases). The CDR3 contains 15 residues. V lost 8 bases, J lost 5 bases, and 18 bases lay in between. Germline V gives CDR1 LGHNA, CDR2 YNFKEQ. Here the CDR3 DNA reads TGTGCCAGCGGTCCCCCGGGACAACCCAATGAAAAACTGTTTTTT. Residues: CASGPPGQPNEKLFF.

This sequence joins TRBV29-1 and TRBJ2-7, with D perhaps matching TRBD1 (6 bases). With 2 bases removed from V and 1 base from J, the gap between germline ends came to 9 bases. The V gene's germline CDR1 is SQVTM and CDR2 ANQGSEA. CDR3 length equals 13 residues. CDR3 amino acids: CSVELDSSYEQYF. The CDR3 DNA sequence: TGCAGCGTTGAACTGGACAGTTCCTACGAGCAGTACTTC.

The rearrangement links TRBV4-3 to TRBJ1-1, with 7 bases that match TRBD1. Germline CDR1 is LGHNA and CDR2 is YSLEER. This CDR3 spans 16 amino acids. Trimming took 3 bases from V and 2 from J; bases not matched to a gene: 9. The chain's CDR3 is CASSQARDRSNTEAFF. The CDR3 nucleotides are TGCGCCAGCAGCCAGGCCCGGGACAGAAGTAACACTGAAGCTTTCTTT.

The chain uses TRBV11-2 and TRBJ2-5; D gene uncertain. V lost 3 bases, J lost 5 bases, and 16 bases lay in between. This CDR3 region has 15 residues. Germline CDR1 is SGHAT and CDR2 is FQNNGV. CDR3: CASSFSKVGTETQYF. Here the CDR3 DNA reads TGTGCCAGCAGCTTCTCCAAGGTGGGAACCGAGACCCAGTACTTC.

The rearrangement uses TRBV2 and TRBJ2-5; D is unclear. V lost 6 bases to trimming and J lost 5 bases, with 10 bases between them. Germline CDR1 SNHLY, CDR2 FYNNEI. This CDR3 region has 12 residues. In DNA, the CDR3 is TGTGCCAGCAGCGTCTATGGGGAGACCCAGTACTTC. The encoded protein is CASSVYGETQYF.

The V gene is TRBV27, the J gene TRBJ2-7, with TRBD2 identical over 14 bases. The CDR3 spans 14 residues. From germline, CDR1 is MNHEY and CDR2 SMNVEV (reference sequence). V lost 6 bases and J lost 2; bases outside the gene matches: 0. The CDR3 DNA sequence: TGTGCCAGCAGGGGACTAGCGGGAGCCTACGAGCAGTACTTC. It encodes CASRGLAGAYEQYF.

In nucleotides, the CDR3 is TGTGCCAGTAGTGATACGGGACTAGCGCAAGAGACCCAGTACTTC. Amino acid sequence: CASSDTGLAQETQYF. This rearrangement joins TRBV19 to TRBJ2-5; TRBD2 matches at 10 bases. Germline-derived CDR1 and CDR2 are LNHDA and SQIVND (reference sequence). The CDR3 contains 15 residues. The J segment lost 2 bases and the V segment lost 5 bases, leaving 5 bases of the junction unmatched.

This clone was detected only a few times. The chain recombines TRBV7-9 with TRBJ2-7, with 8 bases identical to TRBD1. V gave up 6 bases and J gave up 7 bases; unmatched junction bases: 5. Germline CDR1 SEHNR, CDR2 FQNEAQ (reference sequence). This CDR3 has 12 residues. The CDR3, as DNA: TGTGCCAGCAGATCAGGGGGCAAGGAGCAGTACTTC. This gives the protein CASRSGGKEQYF.

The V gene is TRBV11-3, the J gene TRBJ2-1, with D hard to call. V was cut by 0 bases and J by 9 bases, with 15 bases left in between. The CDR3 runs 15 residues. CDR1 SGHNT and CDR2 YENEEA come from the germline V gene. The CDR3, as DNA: TGTGCCAGCAGCTTAGATAGTCCAGGCCCAACTGAGCAGTTCTTC. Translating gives CASSLDSPGPTEQFF. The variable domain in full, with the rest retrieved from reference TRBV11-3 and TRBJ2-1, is EAGVVQSPRYKIIEKKQPVAFWCNPISGHNTLYWYLQNLGQGPELLIRYENEEAVDDSQLPKDRFSAERLKGVDSTLKIQPAELGDSAVYLCASSLDSPGPTEQFFGPGTRLTVL.

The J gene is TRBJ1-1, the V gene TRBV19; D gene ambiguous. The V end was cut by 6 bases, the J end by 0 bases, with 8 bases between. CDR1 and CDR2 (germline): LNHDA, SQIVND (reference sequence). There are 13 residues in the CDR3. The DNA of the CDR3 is TGTGCCAGTAGCGAAACCATGAACACTGAAGCTTTCTTT. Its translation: CASSETMNTEAFF.

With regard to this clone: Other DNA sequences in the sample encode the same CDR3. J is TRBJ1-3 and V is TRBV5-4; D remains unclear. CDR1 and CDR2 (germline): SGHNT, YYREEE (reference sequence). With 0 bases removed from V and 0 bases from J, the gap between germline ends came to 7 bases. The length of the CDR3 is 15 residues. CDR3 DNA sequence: TGTGCCAGCAGCTTGGATTCAGGCTCTGGAAACACCATATATTTT. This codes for CASSLDSGSGNTIYF. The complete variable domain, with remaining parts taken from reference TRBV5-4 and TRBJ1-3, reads ETGVTQSPTHLIKTRGQQVTLRCSSQSGHNTVSWYQQALGQGPQFIFQYYREEENGRGNFPPRFSGLQFPNYSSELNVNALELDDSALYLCASSLDSGSGNTIYFGEGSWLTVV.

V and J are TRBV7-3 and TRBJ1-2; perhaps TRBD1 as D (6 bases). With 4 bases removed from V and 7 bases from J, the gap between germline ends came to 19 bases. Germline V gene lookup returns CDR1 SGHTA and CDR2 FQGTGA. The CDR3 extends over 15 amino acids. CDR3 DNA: TGTGCCAGCAGCTCCCGAAGGGGGGATAAGGCTGGCTACACCTTC. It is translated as CASSSRRGDKAGYTF.

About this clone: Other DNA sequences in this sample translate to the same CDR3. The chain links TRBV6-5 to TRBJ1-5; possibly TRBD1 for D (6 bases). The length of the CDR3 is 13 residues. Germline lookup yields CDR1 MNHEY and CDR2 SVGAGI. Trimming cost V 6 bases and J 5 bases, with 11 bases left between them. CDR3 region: CASRRGADQPQHF. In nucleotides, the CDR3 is TGTGCCAGCAGAAGGGGGGCTGATCAGCCCCAGCATTTT.

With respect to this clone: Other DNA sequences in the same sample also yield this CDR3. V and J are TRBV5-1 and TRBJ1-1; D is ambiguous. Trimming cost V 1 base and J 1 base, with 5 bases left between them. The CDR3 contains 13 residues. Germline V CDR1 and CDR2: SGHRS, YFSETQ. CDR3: CASSLRENTEAFF. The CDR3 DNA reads TGCGCCAGCAGCTTGAGGGAGAACACTGAAGCTTTCTTT.

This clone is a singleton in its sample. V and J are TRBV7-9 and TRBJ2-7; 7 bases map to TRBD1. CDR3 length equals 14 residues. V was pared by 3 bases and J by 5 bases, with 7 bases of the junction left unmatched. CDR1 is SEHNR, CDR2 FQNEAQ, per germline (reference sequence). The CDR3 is CASSLTGPQDEQYF. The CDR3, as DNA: TGTGCCAGCAGCTTGACAGGGCCCCAAGACGAGCAGTACTTC.

CDR3 loop: CASSFTGGRVNEKLFF. The CDR3, as DNA: TGTGCCAGCAGTTTTACAGGGGGTCGTGTTAATGAAAAACTGTTTTTT. This chain joins TRBV28 and TRBJ1-4; TRBD1 matches at 8 bases. CDR3 length: 16 residues. The germline CDR1 and CDR2 sequences are MDHEN and SYDVKM. With V trimmed by 3 bases and J by 4 bases, 7 bases remained unmatched.

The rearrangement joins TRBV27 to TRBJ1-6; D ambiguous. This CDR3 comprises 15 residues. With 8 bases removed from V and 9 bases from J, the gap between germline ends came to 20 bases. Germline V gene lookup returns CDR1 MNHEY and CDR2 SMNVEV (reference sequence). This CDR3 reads CASGLASNVRSPLHF. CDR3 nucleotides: TGTGCCAGCGGCCTCGCATCAAATGTACGTTCACCCCTCCACTTT.

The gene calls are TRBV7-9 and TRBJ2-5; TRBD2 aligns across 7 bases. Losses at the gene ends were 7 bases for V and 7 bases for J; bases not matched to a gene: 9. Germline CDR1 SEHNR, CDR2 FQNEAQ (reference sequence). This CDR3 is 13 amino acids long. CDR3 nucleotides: TGTGCCAGCAACCCGGCAGGCGGGGGGACCCAGTACTTC. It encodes CASNPAGGGTQYF.

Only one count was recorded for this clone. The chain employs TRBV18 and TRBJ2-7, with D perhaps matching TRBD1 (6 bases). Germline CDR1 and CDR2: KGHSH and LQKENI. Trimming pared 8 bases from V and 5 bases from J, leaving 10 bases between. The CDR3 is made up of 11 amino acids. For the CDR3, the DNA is TGTGCCAGCCAGGGGTACCACGAGCAGTACTTC. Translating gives CASQGYHEQYF.